This is a list of T cell receptor beta chains from one sample in a study of beta chain features in type 1 diabetes. Assay used: immunoSEQ multiplex PCR; TCRdb lists only in-frame clones, some missing. The table includes roughly 730,000 clones, roughly 13% detected once. What was sequenced was naive CD4+ T cells from blood. Receptors originate from a man aged 18 to 29 with type 1 diabetes. The CDR3 runs from the conserved cysteine through the conserved F or W.

TRBV6-5 | CASSGGSGRDTQYF
TRBV5-1 | CASSLEFGFNSPLHF
TRBV5-4 | CASSIDGYNEQFF
TRBV4-1 | CASSQVIQGVSGELFF
TRBV5-1 | CASSPSGMNTEAFF
TRBV4-1 | CASSQERDSYSYNEQFF
TRBV7-3 | CASSLKSGTVTDTQYF
TRBV18 | CASSPTVGARETQYF
TRBV6-5 | CASRGAAVWEQFF
TRBV6-5 | CASRLLQGTGELFF
TRBV7-9 | CASRSQGASGNTIYF
TRBV5-8 | CASSLAVGHSPLHF
TRBV30 | CARDGARGYTF
TRBV7-9 | CASSSAGGGYGYTF
TRBV7-8 | CASSPGRYEQYF
TRBV10-3 | CAITGTGRNEQFF
TRBV27 | CASRGQAGSGYTF
TRBV9 | CASSVGGGGPYGYTF